What follows is one T cell receptor beta chain and its context. Its antigen is still unknown. This sample is drawn from a study of T cells after yellow fever vaccination. The overall study: SMART-Seq v4 Ultra Low Input prepared the low-cell-number fractions. Study-wide results and limits: The presence of abundant clonotypes contaminating from the bulk population was possible in FACS-sorted repertoires. Researchers noted that a small share of clonotypes showed up in both CD4 and CD8 compartments.

Germline V CDR1 and CDR2: MNHEY, SMNVEV (reference sequence). Between the trimmed V and J ends, which lost 3 bases and 3 bases, there was a span of 12 bases. The CDR3 has 15 residues. TCRdb redid the calling of the 5' RACE reads with MiXCR, one entry per CDR3 protein. Of some 110,000 distinct CDR3 sequences in the sample, 8.4% were seen once. This specimen was CD8+ T cells sorted from PBMCs, taken 45 days after the yellow fever booster vaccination. V and J are TRBV27 and TRBJ2-1; TRBD2 is a possible D gene (6 bases). The TCR comes from a man younger than 45 who received the YFV17D yellow fever vaccine. In DNA, the CDR3 is TGTGCCAGCAGTTTTACGGGAGTTGGCTACAATGAGCAGTTCTTC. Its protein is CASSFTGVGYNEQFF.